A single sample gave rise to the 17 T cell receptor beta chains below, sequenced in a study of CD8+CD57+ T cells in acquired aplastic anemia (dated by TCRdb to 2016 to 2019). TCRdb lists the instrument as Illumina HiSeq 2000. Genomic DNA served as template for TCR beta VDJ combination and CDR3 sequence profiling. The raw public reads went through TCRdb reprocessing: fastp at Q25, MiXCR clone calling, in-frame beta chains kept. Rows merge per CDR3 protein into single entries with the most common DNA and genes. The sample yields 150,000 to 170,000 distinct CDR3 sequences; about 54% were counted once. Jointly, the top ten make up about 12% of the sample. Flow cytometry had shown CD8+CD57+ cell expansion in the patients selected for sequencing. Sequences were obtained from sorted CD4+, CD8+, or CD8+CD57+ T cells (not recorded which) from PBMCs. The receptor set was obtained from a human donor with aplastic anemia.

This chain links TRBV2 with TRBJ1-2; perhaps TRBD1 as D (5 bases). The CDR3 contains 13 residues. Germline loops: CDR1 SNHLY, CDR2 FYNNEI. The V gene lost 4 bases and the J gene lost 4 bases, with 10 bases spanning the gap. CDR3 region: CASSAGTPYGYTF. CDR3 DNA sequence: TGTGCCAGCAGTGCCGGGACTCCCTATGGCTACACCTTC.

In this sample, this clonotype turned up once. Germline and junction disagree at one end, which may indicate a read error. V usage is TRBV7-8 and J usage is TRBJ1-1; no clear D. This CDR3 comprises 13 residues. Germline V lookup: CDR1 SGHVS, CDR2 FQNEAQ. CDR3 sequence reads: CASSSDQNTEAFF. The CDR3 DNA reads as TGTGCCAGCAGCTCCGACCAGAACACTGAAGCCTTCTTT.

There are a few counts of this clonotype. The V and J genes are TRBV25-1 and TRBJ1-2, with D unresolved. The CDR3 sequence is 11 residues long. Trimming removed 4 bases at V and 3 bases at J, with 3 bases between. Germline V gene data show CDR1 as MGHDK and CDR2 as SYGVNS. The CDR3 DNA reads TGTGCCAGCAGTGTCCACTATGGCTACACCTTC. Protein sequence: CASSVHYGYTF.

This clonotype has a count of ten or more. V is TRBV7-6 and J is TRBJ2-7, with D possibly matching TRBD2 (7 bases). CDR1 is SGHVS and CDR2 is FNYEAQ in the germline V gene. V was cut by 6 bases and J by 5 bases, with 20 bases left in between. This CDR3 region has 15 residues. The CDR3 sequence is CASSLGAGVLDEQYF. CDR3 bases: TGTGCCAGCAGTTTGGGGGCGGGGGTATTAGACGAGCAGTACTTC.

This clonotype was seen repeatedly, ten times or more. V usage is TRBV6-1 and J usage is TRBJ1-5; 9 bases fit TRBD1. This CDR3 is built from 14 residues. Germline assignment: CDR1 MNHNS and CDR2 SASEGT. V dropped 6 bases and J dropped 6; count of bases not matched to a gene: 6. The CDR3 nucleotides read TGTGCCAGCAGCCAAGGGACAGGGAGTCAGCCCCAGCATTTT. It encodes CASSQGTGSQPQHF.

This clonotype was seen at least ten times. The chain links TRBV12-3 or TRBV12-4 to TRBJ2-1; 9 nucleotides match TRBD2. CDR3 length equals 15 residues. Unmatched junction bases numbered 3, after V lost 4 bases and J lost 2 bases. CDR3 amino acids: CASSSLAGPYNEQFF. CDR3 DNA: TGTGCCAGCAGTTCGCTAGCGGGACCCTACAATGAGCAGTTCTTC.

The genes are TRBV9 and TRBJ2-7, with D possibly matching TRBD2 (6 bases). V lost 2 bases and J 6 bases, leaving 21 bases between the germline ends. This CDR3 has 16 residues. CDR1 SGDLS and CDR2 YYNGEE come from the germline V gene. As DNA, the CDR3 is TGTGCCAGCAGCGTGAGGGGCGTCGGGGAGGATGGCGAGCAGTACTTC. Encoded protein: CASSVRGVGEDGEQYF. The whole variable domain, remainder taken from reference TRBV9 and TRBJ2-7, is DSGVTQTPKHLITATGQRVTLRCSPRSGDLSVYWYQQSLDQGLQFLIQYYNGEERAKGNILERFSAQQFPDLHSELNLSSLELGDSALYFCASSVRGVGEDGEQYFGPGTRLTVT.

The V and J genes are TRBV27 and TRBJ2-1; 11 nucleotides line up with TRBD1. The CDR3 consists of 17 residues. Germline CDR1 and CDR2: MNHEY and SMNVEV (reference sequence). V shed 4 bases, J shed 1 base, and the junction held 6 bases outside the gene matches. CDR3 in amino acids: CASSSRDRGGSYNEQFF. The DNA for the CDR3 is TGTGCCAGCAGTTCCCGGGACAGGGGGGGTTCCTACAATGAGCAGTTCTTC.

Ten or more counts support this clonotype. The chain links TRBV9 to TRBJ1-3; tentatively, D is TRBD1 (5 bases). Germline V gives CDR1 SGDLS, CDR2 YYNGEE. The CDR3 totals 14 residues. V lost 3 bases to trimming and J lost 4 bases, with 11 bases between them. The CDR3 here is CASSEWGEGNTIYF. CDR3 nucleotide sequence: TGTGCCAGCAGCGAATGGGGGGAAGGAAACACCATATATTTT.

The chain links TRBV15 to TRBJ2-7; D gene uncertain. This CDR3 is built from 13 residues. V was cut by 1 base and J by 4 bases, with 8 bases left in between. Germline V gene data show CDR1 as LNHNV and CDR2 as YYDKDF (reference sequence). The CDR3 spells CATSRVYRYEQYF. The CDR3 nucleotides are TGTGCCACCAGCAGAGTTTACAGATACGAGCAGTACTTC.

The CDR3 nucleotides are TGTGCCAGCAGCGGAGGACAGACCTACGAGCAGTACTTC. It encodes CASSGGQTYEQYF. This rearrangement joins TRBV7-2 to TRBJ2-7, with TRBD1 as a possible D gene (6 bases). V lost 5 bases and J 2 bases, leaving 10 bases between the germline ends. Germline V gives CDR1 SGHTA, CDR2 FQGNSA. The CDR3 has 13 residues.

This clonotype appeared a few times. The chain joins TRBV18 to TRBJ2-7; D is uncertain. This CDR3 comprises 13 residues. The V end was cut by 2 bases, the J end by 0 bases, with 5 bases between. Germline V gene lookup returns CDR1 KGHSH and CDR2 LQKENI. The CDR3 DNA follows: TGTGCCAGCTCACCATCAGACTCCTACGAGCAGTACTTC. Its protein is CASSPSDSYEQYF.

This clonotype occurred many times. Relative to the germline gene, one junction end is altered; a read error may explain this. The V call is TRBV29-1, the J call TRBJ2-1; 9 bases agree with TRBD1. Germline V CDR1 and CDR2: SQVTM, ANQGSEA. The CDR3 loop spans 11 amino acids. CDR3 residues: CSVRLGTGWLF. DNA of the CDR3: TGCAGCGTTCGACTCGGGACAGGGTGGCTCTTC.

The sample holds many counts of this clonotype. V gene TRBV12-3 or TRBV12-4 combines with J gene TRBJ2-2, with D maybe TRBD1 (6 bases). Trimming took off 4 bases at V and 6 bases at J, with 9 bases between the two ends. CDR3 length: 13 amino acids. CDR3 nucleotides: TGTGCCAGCAGTTCCGGACAGCCCGGGGAGCTGTTTTTT. Its protein is CASSSGQPGELFF.

This clonotype was observed a handful of times. The gene calls are TRBV7-2 and TRBJ2-3; 13 bases map to TRBD2. V shed 0 bases and J 6 bases; nucleotides not matched to a gene: 6. In germline, CDR1 is SGHTA, CDR2 FQGNSA. This CDR3 is built from 17 residues. The CDR3 region is CASSLALTSGGLDTQYF. DNA for the CDR3: TGTGCCAGCAGCTTAGCGCTGACTAGCGGGGGGTTGGATACGCAGTATTTT.

The chain links TRBV15 to TRBJ2-7; D uncertain. Deletions cut 0 bases from V and 4 bases from J, with 10 bases between. The germline CDR1 and CDR2 sequences are LNHNV and YYDKDF (reference sequence). The CDR3 is 14 residues long. The CDR3, as DNA: TGTGCCACCAGCAGAGATAAGGCCAGATACGAGCAGTACTTC. Protein sequence: CATSRDKARYEQYF.

This clonotype turned up a few times. Just one base apart from a much larger clone, this may be a read error. The conserved closing phenylalanine or tryptophan is absent in this CDR3, likely reflecting a read error. CDR3 nucleotide sequence: TGCGCCAGCAGCACGGGAGTCTTTCCCTACGAGCAGTACCTC. Its protein is CASSTGVFPYEQYL. The gene calls are TRBV5-1 and TRBJ2-7, with D perhaps matching TRBD2 (6 bases). The CDR3 is 14 residues long. Looked up from germline, CDR1 is SGHRS and CDR2 is YFSETQ. The ends were cut back, 4 bases at V and 2 bases at J, with 13 bases in the middle.